The T cell receptor beta chain described here comes from a study of CD8+ T cells in alopecia areata. V was pared by 4 bases and J by 1 base, with 7 bases between. Looked up from germline, CDR1 is SQVTM and CDR2 is ANQGSEA. CDR3 length equals 12 residues. In each case, RNA was isolated and then reverse transcribed into cDNA as the sequencing template. Assay: immunoSEQ multiplex PCR; the TCRdb copy retains only in-frame clones and omits some. The table has about 140,000 clones, less than 65% seen once. About this clone itself: Its antigen remains unidentified.

General observations from the study: Sequenced scalp T cells also include alphabeta T cells resident in normal skin.

The rearrangement uses TRBV29-1 and TRBJ1-1; D gene ambiguous. This clonotype was sampled from a human donor in good health. Input material: CD8+ T cells sorted from blood. Written as DNA, the CDR3 is TGCAGCGTTGTCTTGACGAACACTGAAGCTTTCTTT. Amino acid sequence: CSVVLTNTEAFF.